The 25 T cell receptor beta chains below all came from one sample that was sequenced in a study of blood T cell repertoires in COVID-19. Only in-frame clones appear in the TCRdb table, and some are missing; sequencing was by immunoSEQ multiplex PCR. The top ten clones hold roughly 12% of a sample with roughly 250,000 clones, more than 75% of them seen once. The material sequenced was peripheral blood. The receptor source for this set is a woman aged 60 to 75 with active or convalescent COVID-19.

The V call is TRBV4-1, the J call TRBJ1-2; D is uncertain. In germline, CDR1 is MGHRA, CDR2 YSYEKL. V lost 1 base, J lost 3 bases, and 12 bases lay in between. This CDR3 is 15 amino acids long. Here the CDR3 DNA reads TGCGCCAGCAGCCAAGCGGCGGGCCAGGACTATGGCTACACCTTC. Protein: CASSQAAGQDYGYTF.

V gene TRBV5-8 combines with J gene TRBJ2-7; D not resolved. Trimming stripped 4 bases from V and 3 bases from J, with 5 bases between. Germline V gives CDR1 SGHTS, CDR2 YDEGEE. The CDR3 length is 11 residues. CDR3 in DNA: TGTGCCAGCAGCCTTAACTACGAGCAGTACTTC. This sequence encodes CASSLNYEQYF.

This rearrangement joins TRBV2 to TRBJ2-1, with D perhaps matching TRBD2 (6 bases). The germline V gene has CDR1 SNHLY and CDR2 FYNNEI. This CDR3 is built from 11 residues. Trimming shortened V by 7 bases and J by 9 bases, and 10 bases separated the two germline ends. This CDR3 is CASIAGFEQFF. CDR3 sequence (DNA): TGTGCCAGCATTGCGGGGTTTGAGCAGTTCTTC.

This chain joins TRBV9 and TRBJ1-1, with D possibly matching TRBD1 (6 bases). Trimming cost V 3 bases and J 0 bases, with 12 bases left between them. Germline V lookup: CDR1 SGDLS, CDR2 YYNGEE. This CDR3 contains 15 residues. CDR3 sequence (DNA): TGTGCCAGCAGCGCCACAGGGACCATGAACACTGAAGCTTTCTTT. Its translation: CASSATGTMNTEAFF.

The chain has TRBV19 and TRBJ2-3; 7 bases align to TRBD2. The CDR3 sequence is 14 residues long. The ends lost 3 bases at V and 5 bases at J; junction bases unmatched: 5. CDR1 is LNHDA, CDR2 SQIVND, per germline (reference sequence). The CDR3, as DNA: TGTGCCAGTAGTATTGGGGGGGGGATAGATACGCAGTATTTT. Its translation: CASSIGGGIDTQYF.

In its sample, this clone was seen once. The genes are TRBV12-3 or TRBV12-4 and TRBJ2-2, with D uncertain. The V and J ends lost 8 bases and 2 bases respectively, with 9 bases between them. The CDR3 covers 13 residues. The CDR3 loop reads CASDQVNTGELFF. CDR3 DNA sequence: TGTGCCAGCGACCAGGTCAACACCGGGGAGCTGTTTTTT.

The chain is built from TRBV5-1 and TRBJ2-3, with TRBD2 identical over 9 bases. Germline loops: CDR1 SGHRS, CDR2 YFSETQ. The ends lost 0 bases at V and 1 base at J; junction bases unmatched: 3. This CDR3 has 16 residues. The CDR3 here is CASSLVLAGGTDTQYF. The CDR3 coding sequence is TGCGCCAGCAGCTTGGTATTAGCGGGGGGCACAGATACGCAGTATTTT.

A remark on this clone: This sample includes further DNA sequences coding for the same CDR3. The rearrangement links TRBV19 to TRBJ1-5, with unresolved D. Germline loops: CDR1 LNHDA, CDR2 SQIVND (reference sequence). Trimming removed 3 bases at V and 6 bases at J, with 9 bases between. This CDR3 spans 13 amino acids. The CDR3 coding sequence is TGTGCCAGTAGTATGGAGGGCGGTCAGCCCCAGCATTTT. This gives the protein CASSMEGGQPQHF.

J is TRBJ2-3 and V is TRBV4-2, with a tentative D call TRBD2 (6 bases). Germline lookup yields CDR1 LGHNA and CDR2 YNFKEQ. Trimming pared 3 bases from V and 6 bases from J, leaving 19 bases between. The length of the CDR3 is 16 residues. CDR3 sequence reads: CASSQEGVGAGDTQYF. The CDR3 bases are TGTGCCAGCAGCCAGGAAGGCGTCGGGGCGGGGGATACGCAGTATTTT.

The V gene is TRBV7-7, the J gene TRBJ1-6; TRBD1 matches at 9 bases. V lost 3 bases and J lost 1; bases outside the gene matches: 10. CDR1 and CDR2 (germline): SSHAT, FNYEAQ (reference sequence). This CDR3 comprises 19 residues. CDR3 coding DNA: TGTGCCAGCAGCTTCCCGACAGGGGGGAGGAAATCCTATAATTCACCCCTCCACTTT. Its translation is CASSFPTGGRKSYNSPLHF.

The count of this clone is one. The CDR3 is CASSVRDRVPQYF. CDR3 sequence (DNA): TGTGCCAGCAGCGTCCGGGACAGGGTTCCTCAGTACTTC. This rearrangement joins TRBV7-9 to TRBJ2-7; 9 bases align to TRBD1. V lost 5 bases and J lost 10; bases outside the gene matches: 9. CDR3 size: 13 residues. Germline CDR1 and CDR2: SEHNR and FQNEAQ (reference sequence).

This CDR3 is CASKWAGTEAFF. The CDR3, as DNA: TGTGCCAGCAAATGGGCTGGCACTGAAGCTTTCTTT. The chain joins TRBV6-5 to TRBJ1-1; no reliable D call. The V end was cut by 7 bases, the J end by 4 bases, with 10 bases between. The V gene's germline CDR1 is MNHEY and CDR2 SVGAGI. This CDR3 spans 12 amino acids.

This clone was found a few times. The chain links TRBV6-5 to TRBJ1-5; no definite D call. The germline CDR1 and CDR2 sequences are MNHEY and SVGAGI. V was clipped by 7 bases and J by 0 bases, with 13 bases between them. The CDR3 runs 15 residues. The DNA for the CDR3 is TGTGCCAGCACCGATAGACAATTTAGCAATCAGCCCCAGCATTTT. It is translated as CASTDRQFSNQPQHF.

For the CDR3, the DNA is TGTGCCAGCAGTCCTGGTATTACAGGGTTGTATGGCTACACCTTC. Protein product: CASSPGITGLYGYTF. J is TRBJ1-2 and V is TRBV28, with D perhaps matching TRBD1 (6 bases). V lost 5 bases, J lost 5 bases, and 18 bases lay in between. Germline V gene lookup returns CDR1 MDHEN and CDR2 SYDVKM. This CDR3 has 15 amino acids.

The CDR3 nucleotides read TGTGCCAGCAGCGGTAGATCGGACAGGGGAGGATTGGGGACAGATACGCAGTATTTT. Its protein is CASSGRSDRGGLGTDTQYF. V is TRBV9 and J is TRBJ2-3; 9 bases agree with TRBD1. Germline CDR1 is SGDLS and CDR2 is YYNGEE. The CDR3 runs to 19 residues. J gave up 3 bases and V 3 bases, and 17 bases lay outside the gene matches.

CDR3 DNA sequence: TGTGCCACCGGCACATTACGGGGCTCTGGAAACACCATATATTTT. Residues: CATGTLRGSGNTIYF. The chain employs TRBV6-5 and TRBJ1-3; unclear D gene. Deletions cut 10 bases from V and 0 bases from J, with 16 bases between. This CDR3 spans 15 amino acids. Germline V CDR1 and CDR2: MNHEY, SVGAGI.

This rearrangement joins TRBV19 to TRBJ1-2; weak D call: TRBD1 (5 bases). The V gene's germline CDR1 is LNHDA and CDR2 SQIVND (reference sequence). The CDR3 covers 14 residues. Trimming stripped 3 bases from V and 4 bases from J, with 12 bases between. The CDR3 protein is CASSITGGPYGYTF. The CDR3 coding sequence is TGTGCCAGTAGTATCACCGGGGGTCCCTATGGCTACACCTTC.

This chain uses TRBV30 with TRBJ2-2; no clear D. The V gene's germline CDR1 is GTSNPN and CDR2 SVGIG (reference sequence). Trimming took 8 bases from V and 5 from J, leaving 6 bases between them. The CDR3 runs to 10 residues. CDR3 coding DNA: TGTGCCGGTCGGACCGGGGAGCTGTTTTTT. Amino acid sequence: CAGRTGELFF.

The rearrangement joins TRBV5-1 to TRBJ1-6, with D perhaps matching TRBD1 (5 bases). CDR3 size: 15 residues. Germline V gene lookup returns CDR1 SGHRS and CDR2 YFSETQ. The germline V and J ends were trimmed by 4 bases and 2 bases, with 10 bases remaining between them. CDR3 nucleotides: TGCGCCAGCAGCCCGACAGCAGCCTATAATTCACCCCTCCACTTT. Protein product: CASSPTAAYNSPLHF. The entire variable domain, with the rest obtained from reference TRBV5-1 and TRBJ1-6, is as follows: KAGVTQTPRYLIKTRGQQVTLSCSPISGHRSVSWYQQTPGQGLQFLFEYFSETQRNKGNFPGRFSGRQFSNSRSEMNVSTLELGDSALYLCASSPTAAYNSPLHFGNGTRLTVT.

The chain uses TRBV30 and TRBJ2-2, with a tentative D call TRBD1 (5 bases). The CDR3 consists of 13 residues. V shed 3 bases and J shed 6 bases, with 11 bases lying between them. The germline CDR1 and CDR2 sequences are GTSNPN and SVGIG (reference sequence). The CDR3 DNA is TGTGCCTGGAGAGGGGCATCCGCCGGGGAGCTGTTTTTT. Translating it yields CAWRGASAGELFF.

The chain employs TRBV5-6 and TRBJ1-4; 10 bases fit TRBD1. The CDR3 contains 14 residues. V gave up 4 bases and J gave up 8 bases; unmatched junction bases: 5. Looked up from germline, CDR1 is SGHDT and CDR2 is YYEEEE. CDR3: CASSLDRGDEKLFF. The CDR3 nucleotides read TGTGCCAGCAGCCTGGACAGGGGGGACGAAAAACTGTTTTTT.

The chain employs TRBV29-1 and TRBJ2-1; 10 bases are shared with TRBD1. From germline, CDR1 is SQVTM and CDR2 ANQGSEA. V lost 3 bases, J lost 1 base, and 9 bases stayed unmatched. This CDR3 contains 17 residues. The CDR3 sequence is CSVETGGSDGSYNEQFF. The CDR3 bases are TGCAGCGTTGAGACAGGGGGCAGTGATGGTTCCTACAATGAGCAGTTCTTC.

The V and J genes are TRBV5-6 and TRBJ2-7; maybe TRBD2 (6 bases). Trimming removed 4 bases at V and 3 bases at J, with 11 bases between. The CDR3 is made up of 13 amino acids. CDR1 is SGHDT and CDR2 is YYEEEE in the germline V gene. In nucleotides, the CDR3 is TGTGCCAGCAGCCCGTACGGGGGCTACGAGCAGTACTTC. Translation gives CASSPYGGYEQYF. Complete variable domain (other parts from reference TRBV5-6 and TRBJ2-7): DAGVTQSPTHLIKTRGQQVTLRCSPKSGHDTVSWYQQALGQGPQFIFQYYEEEERQRGNFPDRFSGHQFPNYSSELNVNALLLGDSALYLCASSPYGGYEQYFGPGTRLTVT.

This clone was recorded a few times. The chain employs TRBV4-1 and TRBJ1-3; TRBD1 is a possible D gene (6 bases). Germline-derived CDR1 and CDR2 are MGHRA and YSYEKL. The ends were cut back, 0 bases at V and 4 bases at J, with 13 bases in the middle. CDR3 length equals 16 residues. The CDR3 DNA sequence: TGCGCCAGCAGCCAAGAGGGGGCGCGAGGGGGAAACACCATATATTTT. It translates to CASSQEGARGGNTIYF.

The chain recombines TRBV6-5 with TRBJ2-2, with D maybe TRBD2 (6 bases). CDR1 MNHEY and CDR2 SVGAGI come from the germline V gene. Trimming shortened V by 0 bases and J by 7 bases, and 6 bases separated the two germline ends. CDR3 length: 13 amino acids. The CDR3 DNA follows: TGTGCCAGCAGTTACTCGGGGGGCGGGGAGCTGTTTTTT. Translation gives CASSYSGGGELFF.